One sample yielded the 17 T cell receptor beta chains listed below, sequenced in a study of regulatory T cells in long-lasting Graves disease. Building of the TCR beta libraries involved iRepertoire HTBI primers and Arm-PCR of CDR3 regions. TCRdb recomputed calls from the multiplex PCR reads with MiXCR, one row per CDR3 protein. Of 410,000 or so distinct CDR3 sequences in the sample, just under 15% were seen once. Indicated time point: newly diagnosed GD, antithyroid drugs for less than 3 months. The TCR library was prepared using RNA isolated from PBMCs. The same sample was also used in a study of T cells in Graves' hyperthyroidism and ophthalmopathy.

The material was peripheral blood mononuclear cells (PBMCs), obtained at new diagnosis, from a patient treated with antithyroid drugs. These receptors were taken from a woman aged 25-40 years with Graves disease.

The rearrangement links TRBV20-1 to TRBJ2-1; D perhaps matches TRBD2 (6 bases). Germline CDR1 and CDR2: DFQATT and SNEGSKA (reference sequence). This CDR3 contains 13 residues. V shed 3 bases and J shed 10 bases, with 16 bases lying between them. CDR3 sequence: CSASATEGFEQFF. Written as DNA, the CDR3 is TGCAGTGCTAGCGCGACGGAGGGTTTCGAGCAGTTCTTC.

This clonotype was seen ten or more times. The rearrangement uses TRBV7-9 and TRBJ2-7; 7 bases are a match to TRBD2. Germline loops: CDR1 SEHNR, CDR2 FQNEAQ (reference sequence). V lost 7 bases to trimming and J lost 2 bases; unmatched junction nucleotides: 11. The CDR3 is 15 residues long. The CDR3 protein is CASTGGRGSPYEQYF. CDR3 bases: TGTGCCAGCACCGGAGGGAGGGGCTCCCCCTACGAGCAGTACTTC.

This clonotype was detected only a few times. CDR3 coding DNA: TGTGCCAGCAGCTTAGGGGTCAGGGAAGACTATGGCTACACCTTC. Translation gives CASSLGVREDYGYTF. The chain has TRBV11-1 and TRBJ1-2, with a possible D match to TRBD1 (5 bases). The germline V and J ends were trimmed by 1 base and 3 bases, with 12 bases remaining between them. CDR1 and CDR2 (germline): SGHAT, FQDESV (reference sequence). The CDR3 consists of 15 residues.

In this sample, this clonotype turned up a few times. One end of the junction fails to match germline, which may point to a read error. V and J are TRBV12-3 or TRBV12-4 and TRBJ2-4; D may be TRBD1 (5 bases). This CDR3 region has 15 residues. CDR3 DNA sequence: TGTGCCAGCAGTCCCCAGGGCGTAGCCAAAAGCATTCAGTACTTC. Residues: CASSPQGVAKSIQYF.

The rearrangement uses TRBV4-1 and TRBJ2-4; TRBD2 matches 8 bases. Germline V lookup: CDR1 MGHRA, CDR2 YSYEKL. V was pared by 4 bases and J by 0 bases, with 8 bases of the junction left unmatched. The CDR3 runs 17 residues. CDR3 nucleotides: TGCGCCAGCAGCCTGCCTACTAGCGGTTTAGCCAAAAACATTCAGTACTTC. The encoded protein is CASSLPTSGLAKNIQYF.

The table lists this clonotype with many counts. This chain uses TRBV3-1 with TRBJ2-5, with D unclear. The ends were cut back, 0 bases at V and 4 bases at J, with 6 bases in the middle. Per germline, CDR1 LGHDT and CDR2 YNNKEL (reference sequence). This CDR3 contains 13 residues. The CDR3 bases are TGTGCCAGCAGCCAAGAGACAAGAGAGACCCAGTACTTC. Translation: CASSQETRETQYF.

This sequence joins TRBV7-2 and TRBJ1-2; 11 positions match TRBD1. CDR3 length equals 16 residues. From germline, CDR1 is SGHTA and CDR2 FQGNSA. V shed 3 bases and J 4 bases; nucleotides not matched to a gene: 7. This CDR3 reads CASSLDRGRYTYGYTF. The CDR3 DNA reads TGTGCCAGCAGCTTGGACAGGGGGCGTTATACCTATGGCTACACCTTC. Full variable domain (outside the CDR3, taken from reference TRBV7-2 and TRBJ1-2): GAGVSQSPSNKVTEKGKDVELRCDPISGHTALYWYRQSLGQGLEFLIYFQGNSAPDKSGLPSDRFSAERTGGSVSTLTIQRTQQEDSAVYLCASSLDRGRYTYGYTFGSGTRLTVV.

This clonotype was picked up many times. The chain uses TRBV12-3 or TRBV12-4 and TRBJ2-7; TRBD2 agrees at 9 bases. V shed 8 bases, J shed 0 bases, and the junction held 26 bases outside the gene matches. The CDR3 has 21 amino acids. This CDR3 is CASYGPPRTSGPTPSSYEQYF. The CDR3 nucleotides are TGTGCCAGCTACGGGCCCCCCCGAACTAGCGGGCCAACCCCGAGCTCCTACGAGCAGTACTTC.

In its sample, this clonotype was seen many times. The chain joins TRBV28 to TRBJ1-1; unclear D gene. There are 12 residues in the CDR3. Germline CDR1 is MDHEN and CDR2 is SYDVKM. Trimming pared 1 base from V and 8 bases from J, leaving 8 bases between. The CDR3 reads CASSLSGAEAFF. Here the CDR3 DNA reads TGTGCCAGCAGTTTATCGGGTGCGGAAGCTTTCTTT.

A note on this clonotype: A much larger clone differs by one base, so this may be a read error. A read error is likely, as this CDR3 ends without the conserved phenylalanine or tryptophan. The V call is TRBV6-1, the J call TRBJ2-7; D tentatively reads TRBD1 or TRBD2 (5 bases each). Trimming shortened V by 2 bases and J by 6 bases, and 14 bases separated the two germline ends. CDR1 and CDR2 (germline): MNHNS, SASEGT. The CDR3 consists of 14 residues. CDR3 DNA: TGTGCCAGCAGTGAATATTGGGACCGCGCCGAGCAGTACTCC. Encoded protein: CASSEYWDRAEQYS.

The table lists this clonotype with a few counts. CDR3 loop: CASSPSGEPGRDTQYF. The CDR3 DNA sequence: TGTGCCAGCTCACCTTCCGGAGAGCCGGGACGTGATACGCAGTATTTT. V usage is TRBV18 and J usage is TRBJ2-3; D could derive from TRBD1 or TRBD2 (5 bases each). The V and J ends lost 3 bases and 6 bases respectively, with 19 bases between them. CDR1 and CDR2 (germline): KGHSH, LQKENI. This CDR3 spans 16 amino acids.

The genes are TRBV3-1 and TRBJ2-1; D unclear. This CDR3 comprises 14 residues. Germline CDR1 LGHDT, CDR2 YNNKEL (reference sequence). The V gene lost 0 bases and the J gene lost 8 bases, with 11 bases spanning the gap. DNA for the CDR3: TGTGCCAGCAGCCAAGATCGGGTATTAGATGAGCAGTTCTTC. The encoded protein is CASSQDRVLDEQFF.

This clonotype was detected ten times or more. The chain employs TRBV5-1 and TRBJ1-6; 9 bases are a match to TRBD1. J was trimmed by 6 bases and V by 0 bases; bases with no gene match: 7. The germline V gene has CDR1 SGHRS and CDR2 YFSETQ. CDR3 length: 17 residues. CDR3 protein: CASSLEMGQGGNSPLHF. CDR3 bases: TGCGCCAGCAGCTTGGAAATGGGACAGGGTGGTAATTCACCCCTCCACTTT.

Of note for this clonotype: Being one base from a much bigger clone, this may be a read error. The rearrangement uses TRBV2 and TRBJ2-2, with 9 bases fitting TRBD2. The length of the CDR3 is 15 residues. Germline assignment: CDR1 SNHLY and CDR2 FYNNEI. Losses at the gene ends were 8 bases for V and 7 bases for J; bases not matched to a gene: 11. Written as DNA, the CDR3 is TGTGCCAGCGCCGGGACTAGCAGAAAGAGCGGGGAGCTGTTTTTT. This sequence encodes CASAGTSRKSGELFF. The full variable domain, rest sourced from reference TRBV2 and TRBJ2-2, is EPEVTQTPSHQVTQMGQEVILRCVPISNHLYFYWYRQILGQKVEFLVSFYNNEISEKSEIFDDQFSVERPDGSNFTLKIRSTKLEDSAMYFCASAGTSRKSGELFFGEGSRLTVL.

On this clonotype: Given a far larger clone just one base away, this is likely a sequencing read error. The chain is built from TRBV6-1 and TRBJ2-7, with D unresolved. Trimming took 6 bases from V and 0 from J, leaving 3 bases between them. Germline V gene lookup returns CDR1 MNHNS and CDR2 SASEGT. The CDR3 spans 11 residues. CDR3 loop: CASRNSYEQYF. The CDR3 region has the DNA TGTGCCAGCAGGAACTCCTACGAGCAGTACTTC.

This chain links TRBV6-1 with TRBJ1-2, with TRBD1 identical over 10 bases. The CDR3 sequence is 13 residues long. V gave up 6 bases and J gave up 8 bases; unmatched junction bases: 6. Germline lookup yields CDR1 MNHNS and CDR2 SASEGT. CDR3 in DNA: TGTGCCAGCAGGACAGGGGGCTATGGAGGCTACACCTTC. Translation: CASRTGGYGGYTF.

This clonotype turned up a few times. This rearrangement joins TRBV2 to TRBJ2-7, with D maybe TRBD1 (5 bases). Trimming removed 5 bases from V and 0 bases from J, with 14 bases in between. The germline gives CDR1 SNHLY, CDR2 FYNNEI. This CDR3 is built from 15 residues. This CDR3 is CASSSDSPSSYEQYF. As DNA, the CDR3 is TGTGCCAGCAGTTCAGACAGTCCGAGCTCCTACGAGCAGTACTTC.